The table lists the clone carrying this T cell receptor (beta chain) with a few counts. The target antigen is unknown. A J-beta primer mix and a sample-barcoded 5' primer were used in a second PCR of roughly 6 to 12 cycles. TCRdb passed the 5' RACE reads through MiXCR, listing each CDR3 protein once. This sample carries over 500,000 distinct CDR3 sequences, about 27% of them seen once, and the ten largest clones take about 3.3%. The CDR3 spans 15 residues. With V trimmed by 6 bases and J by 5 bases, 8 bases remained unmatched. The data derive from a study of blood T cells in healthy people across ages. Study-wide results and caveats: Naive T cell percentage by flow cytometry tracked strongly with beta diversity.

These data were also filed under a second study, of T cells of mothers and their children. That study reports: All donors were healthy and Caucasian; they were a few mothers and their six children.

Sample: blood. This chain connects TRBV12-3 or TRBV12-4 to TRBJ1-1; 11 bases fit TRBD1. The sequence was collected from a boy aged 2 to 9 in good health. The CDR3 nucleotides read TGTGCCAGCAGGGCCGGGACAGGGGGGAGAACTGAAGCTTTCTTT. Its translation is CASRAGTGGRTEAFF.